This TCR beta chain derives from a study of cytomegalovirus exposure and HLA in healthy donors (dated by TCRdb to 2016 to 2017). For the wider study: According to a later analysis, one platform produced both the approximately 110 validation repertoires and the 670 or so repertoires of the first cohort. The study was designed to test whether signatures of past pathogen exposure could be identified by cataloging public T cell receptors. A separate validation cohort of approximately 120 different subjects was used in addition to the approximately 700-subject first cohort. High-throughput TCR immunosequencing, statistical association of individual TCRs with disease status, and machine learning were combined to predict cytomegalovirus infection status. Overall study outcomes, separate from this receptor: In the study, 150 to 200 TCR beta chains were listed as associated with cytomegalovirus. A later analysis found that TCRs clustered in the first cohort also tended to co-occur in the roughly 120 validation repertoires, with 94% of cluster scores above 0. In both the original and validation cohorts, the classifier was reported to diagnose cytomegalovirus status with high specificity and sensitivity. Most TCR sequences were seen in very few donors, while some public TCRs were found in many individuals. In vitro tests confirmed that a few of the cytomegalovirus-associated TCR beta chains recognize cytomegalovirus antigens. All 120 or so repertoires were used to score co-occurrence in the validation cohort in a later analysis, because that analysis had no HLA typing for the cohort. The authors suggested that the approach could potentially be extended to other disease states and immunological phenotypes.

The method behind the library was the immunoSEQ multiplex PCR assay. As for how the authors treated the data: A statistical classification framework was developed to diagnose cytomegalovirus status using the catalog of TCR beta chain sequences. TCRdb limited this immuneACCESS table to in-frame rearrangements with V and J called. A share of clones is missing; checked studies link under half to unresolved V genes, and the rest is unexplained. The D gene and trimming were derived from the DNA, and the V and J assignments and clone size from that table. The sample table holds some 260,000 clones, of which less than 90% were seen once. More than 10% of the sample rests with the top ten. According to the germline V gene (reference sequence), CDR1 reads LNHDA and CDR2 reads SQIVND. Spanning cysteine to phenylalanine, the CDR3 consists of 11 amino acids. This entry keeps only the CDR3 DNA: 33 bases, framed from base 1. Trimming at the junction amounts to 5 bases on V and 6 bases on J, and the germline ends lie 8 bases apart.

Donors formed part of the validation cohort, which comprised over a hundred subjects and was distinct from the first cohort of 550 to 850 subjects. Comment on this clone: It has no known antigen specificity. No much larger clone exists at a distance of one base, and base qualities are not known.

This clonotype was sampled from a man aged 18 to 30 in good health and CMV-seropositive. The receptor chain draws on TRBV19 and TRBJ2-7; the D gene is not confidently resolved. The specimen was PBMCs. The nucleotide sequence is given as TGTGCCAGTAGTTCAGTGACCGAGCAGTACTTC. Translated, this is CASSSVTEQYF. Extended through the reference TRBV19 and TRBJ2-7 proteins, this CDR3 yields the full variable domain: DGGITQSPKYLFRKEGQNVTLSCEQNLNHDAMYWYRQDPGQGLRLIYYSQIVNDFQKGDIAEGYSVSREKKESFPLTVTSAQKNPTAFYLCASSSVTEQYFGPGTRLTVT.